This T cell receptor beta chain was sequenced during a study of T-cell reconstitution after alpha-beta-depleted transplantation in children. Overall study results and limits: Some patients' high day-60 TCRbeta diversity was attributed to recipient cells surviving conditioning.

Trimming pared 5 bases from V and 8 bases from J, leaving 12 bases between. This CDR3 region has 12 residues. Per germline, CDR1 PRHDT and CDR2 FYEKMQ (reference sequence). Preparation of the TCRbeta library was carried out with unique molecular identifiers. TCRdb passed the PCR reads through MiXCR, listing each CDR3 protein once. Of about 830,000 distinct CDR3 sequences listed, roughly 15% are singletons. Turning to this clonotype: Its cognate antigen is unknown.

This receptor was obtained from a male patient between 5 and 17 years old who had a stem cell transplant for acute lymphoblastic leukemia, so the T cells may come from the graft donor. The sample consisted of PBMCs, mostly from graft donor cells, taken 360 days after TCRalphabeta/CD19-depleted stem cell transplant. The V call is TRBV13, the J call TRBJ1-2; D gene unclear. The CDR3 loop is CASSRQAGGYTF. The CDR3 DNA reads TGTGCCAGCAGCCGACAAGCAGGCGGCTACACCTTC.